The 7 T cell receptor beta chains presented below share a single source sample, sequenced in a study of shared clonotypes between healthy human individuals. Produced via immunoSEQ multiplex PCR; TCRdb's table is partial and in-frame only. The sample lists just over 2,000,000 clones; approximately 95% were seen once. Positive CCR7 selection of CD45RO-negative cells yielded the naive CD8 cells, and terminally differentiated effector memory CD45RA+ cells were excluded. The sequenced sample was naive CD8+ T cells sorted from blood. The receptors here all came from a man aged 18-30 years in good health.

The chain is built from TRBV2 and TRBJ1-5; 9 bases align to TRBD1. The CDR3 has 15 amino acids. Germline V gene data show CDR1 as SNHLY and CDR2 as FYNNEI. The junction had 4 bases not matched to a gene; V was cut back by 6 bases and J by 1 base. CDR3 coding DNA: TGTGCCAGCAGAATAGGACAGGGGAGCAATCAGCCCCAGCATTTT. This translates into CASRIGQGSNQPQHF.

V and J are TRBV27 and TRBJ1-2; unclear D gene. V was trimmed by 6 bases and J by 4 bases, leaving 9 bases between them. The CDR3 runs to 12 residues. Germline CDR1 and CDR2: MNHEY and SMNVEV (reference sequence). CDR3 sequence (DNA): TGTGCCAGCAGCGGAGGTCTCTATGGCTACACCTTC. The encoded protein is CASSGGLYGYTF.

This sequence joins TRBV9 and TRBJ1-1, with a possible D match to TRBD1 (6 bases). The CDR3 spans 14 residues. Looked up from germline, CDR1 is SGDLS and CDR2 is YYNGEE. The V end was cut by 4 bases, the J end by 0 bases, with 10 bases between. CDR3 region: CASSNGQLNTEAFF. Written as DNA, the CDR3 is TGTGCCAGCAGCAACGGACAGCTGAACACTGAAGCTTTCTTT.

As to this clone: One junction end does not reproduce the germline sequence, and a read error may be involved. The chain employs TRBV29-1 and TRBJ2-7; TRBD1 is a possible D gene (6 bases). The CDR3 is 14 amino acids. Per germline, CDR1 SQVTM and CDR2 ANQGSEA. DNA of the CDR3: TGCAGCGTCGAAGTCTCAGGGGTATCCTACGAGCAGTACTTC. This codes for CSVEVSGVSYEQYF.

The V call is TRBV7-9, the J call TRBJ2-1; either TRBD1 or TRBD2 may fit D (5 bases each). CDR1 and CDR2 from the germline V gene are SEHNR and FQNEAQ (reference sequence). Trimming took 5 bases from V and 5 from J, leaving 16 bases between them. The CDR3 length is 15 residues. CDR3 in amino acids: CASSPEVGGNNEQFF. Here the CDR3 DNA reads TGTGCCAGCAGCCCGGAGGTTGGGGGAAACAATGAGCAGTTCTTC.

The chain is built from TRBV5-1 and TRBJ2-3; D gene unclear. Trimming left V 4 bases short and J 4 bases short, with 19 bases between. CDR1 is SGHRS, CDR2 YFSETQ, per germline. There are 16 residues in the CDR3. As DNA, the CDR3 is TGCGCCAGCAGCATGACGAGAAAAGAAGGCCCAGATACGCAGTATTTT. It encodes CASSMTRKEGPDTQYF.

The chain has TRBV4-1 and TRBJ1-5; D is undetermined. The CDR3 is made up of 13 amino acids. V gave up 0 bases and J gave up 14 bases, with 14 bases separating them. Per the germline V gene, CDR1 is MGHRA and CDR2 is YSYEKL. Written as DNA, the CDR3 is TGCGCCAGCAGCCAAGACCCCGGCGGTCCAAAGCATTTT. It translates to CASSQDPGGPKHF.